These 17 T cell receptor beta chains originate from one sample sequenced in a study of T cell responses to AZD1222 COVID-19 vaccine. Data came from immunoSEQ multiplex PCR; TCRdb stores just in-frame clones and leaves some out. The sample yields roughly 120,000 clones, about nine tenths seen once. The sequencing here drew on peripheral blood, taken on day 0 of AZD1222 vaccination. All receptors derive from an adult in good health.

With regard to this clone: Other nucleotide sequences from this sample produce the same CDR3. J is TRBJ1-5 and V is TRBV7-9; TRBD1 matches at 7 bases. V gave up 3 bases and J gave up 3 bases; unmatched junction bases: 2. From germline, CDR1 is SEHNR and CDR2 FQNEAQ (reference sequence). The CDR3 loop spans 14 amino acids. The DNA for the CDR3 is TGTGCCAGCAGCTTGACAGGGAACAATCAGCCCCAGCATTTT. Protein: CASSLTGNNQPQHF. The variable domain in full, completed from reference TRBV7-9 and TRBJ1-5, reads DTGVSQNPRHKITKRGQNVTFRCDPISEHNRLYWYRQTLGQGPEFLTYFQNEAQLEKSRLLSDRFSAERPKGSFSTLEIQRTEQGDSAMYLCASSLTGNNQPQHFGDGTRLSIL.

The chain couples TRBV18 to TRBJ2-5, with 7 bases matching TRBD1. The CDR3 is made up of 14 amino acids. V gave up 1 base and J gave up 1 base; unmatched junction bases: 0. Germline V gene sequence: CDR1 KGHSH, CDR2 LQKENI. CDR3 protein: CASSPRTGQETQYF. DNA for the CDR3: TGTGCCAGCTCACCACGGACAGGCCAAGAGACCCAGTACTTC.

This clone showed up just once. V gene TRBV6-5 combines with J gene TRBJ1-4; perhaps TRBD1 as D (5 bases). V was shortened by 9 bases and J by 7 bases, with 12 bases between the two germline ends. Germline values: CDR1 MNHEY, CDR2 SVGAGI. CDR3 length: 12 amino acids. The CDR3 nucleotides read TGTGCCAGTACTCGGGGGTTTGAAAAACTGTTTTTT. Amino acid sequence: CASTRGFEKLFF.

The genes are TRBV7-3 and TRBJ2-7, with TRBD2 matching over 7 bases. The CDR3 contains 14 residues. Germline V gene lookup returns CDR1 SGHTA and CDR2 FQGTGA. V lost 5 bases, J lost 5 bases, and 9 bases stayed unmatched. The CDR3, as DNA: TGTGCCAGCAGCCCCACGGGGGGTGGCCACGAGCAGTACTTC. Translation: CASSPTGGGHEQYF. The whole variable domain, remainder taken from reference TRBV7-3 and TRBJ2-7, is GAGVSQTPSNKVTEKGKYVELRCDPISGHTALYWYRQSLGQGPEFLIYFQGTGAADDSGLPNDRFFAVRPEGSVSTLKIQRTERGDSAVYLCASSPTGGGHEQYFGPGTRLTVT.

The chain carries TRBV19 and TRBJ1-4, with 12 bases fitting TRBD1. Germline V gives CDR1 LNHDA, CDR2 SQIVND (reference sequence). Unmatched junction bases numbered 4, after V lost 3 bases and J lost 8 bases. The CDR3 has 15 amino acids. The CDR3 region has the DNA TGTGCCAGTAGTATTGGGGACAGGGGGCGAGAAAAACTGTTTTTT. As protein: CASSIGDRGREKLFF.

The chain employs TRBV28 and TRBJ1-4; D is ambiguous. The CDR3 contains 13 residues. The V end lost 3 bases, the J end lost 7 bases, and 9 bases lay between the germline ends. In germline, CDR1 is MDHEN, CDR2 SYDVKM. CDR3 residues: CASSLPHSEKLFF. DNA for the CDR3: TGTGCCAGCAGTTTGCCTCACAGTGAAAAACTGTTTTTT.

Worth noting for this clone: The junction differs from germline at one of its ends, possibly a read error. The chain employs TRBV7-7 and TRBJ2-5; 8 nucleotides match TRBD1. The CDR3 is 16 amino acids. The germline gives CDR1 SSHAT, CDR2 FNYEAQ (reference sequence). CDR3 sequence: CASSLEEGRGLETQYF. CDR3 sequence (DNA): TGTGCTAGCAGCTTAGAGGAGGGCAGGGGGCTGGAGACCCAGTACTTC.

V is TRBV10-1 and J is TRBJ2-3; D gene unclear. The CDR3 is 13 amino acids. The V and J ends lost 5 bases and 3 bases respectively, with 9 bases between them. CDR1 and CDR2 (germline): WNHNN, SYGVQD (reference sequence). The CDR3 region is CASSSGPTDTQYF. The CDR3 DNA reads as TGCGCCAGCAGTTCCGGGCCGACAGATACGCAGTATTTT.

The genes are TRBV10-2 and TRBJ1-2; tentatively, D is TRBD1 (6 bases). CDR3 length equals 13 residues. V lost 6 bases, J lost 6 bases, and 14 bases lay in between. Germline assignment: CDR1 WSHSY and CDR2 SAAADI. This CDR3 reads CASRGTTGDGYTF. DNA for the CDR3: TGCGCCAGCAGGGGAACGACAGGAGATGGCTACACCTTC.

The chain carries TRBV28 and TRBJ2-3; D perhaps matches TRBD2 (7 bases). CDR3 length equals 14 residues. CDR1 and CDR2 from the germline V gene are MDHEN and SYDVKM. Trimming left V 7 bases short and J 6 bases short, with 17 bases between. CDR3 region: CASTGGPSPDTQYF. The DNA of the CDR3 is TGTGCCAGCACGGGGGGCCCCTCGCCGGATACGCAGTATTTT.

The rearrangement joins TRBV4-1 to TRBJ1-5; D ambiguous. In germline, CDR1 is MGHRA, CDR2 YSYEKL. The CDR3 is made up of 12 amino acids. V shed 3 bases and J shed 3 bases, with 3 bases lying between them. The CDR3: CASSHPNQPQHF. CDR3 bases: TGCGCCAGCAGCCACCCCAATCAGCCCCAGCATTTT.

V usage is TRBV5-1 and J usage is TRBJ1-1; TRBD1 agrees at 7 bases. Per the germline V gene, CDR1 is SGHRS and CDR2 is YFSETQ. The CDR3 loop spans 15 amino acids. The junction had 6 bases not matched to a gene; V was cut back by 4 bases and J by 0 bases. Written as DNA, the CDR3 is TGCGCCAGCAGCGGGACGACAGGGATGAACACTGAAGCTTTCTTT. It yields the protein CASSGTTGMNTEAFF.

The chain carries TRBV29-1 and TRBJ2-6; D possibly corresponds to TRBD2 (5 bases). Germline-derived CDR1 and CDR2 are SQVTM and ANQGSEA. Trimming took off 4 bases at V and 1 base at J, with 8 bases between the two ends. The CDR3 runs 14 residues. CDR3: CSVAGSSGANVLTF. The CDR3 DNA is TGCAGCGTTGCTGGGAGTTCTGGGGCCAACGTCCTGACTTTC.

This rearrangement joins TRBV7-9 to TRBJ1-1; D is perhaps TRBD1 (5 bases). Germline CDR1 SEHNR, CDR2 FQNEAQ (reference sequence). The length of the CDR3 is 12 residues. The germline V and J ends were trimmed by 5 bases and 6 bases, with 10 bases remaining between them. CDR3 sequence (DNA): TGTGCCAGCAGCGCCCAAGGGGCTGAAGCTTTCTTT. This encodes CASSAQGAEAFF.

The genes are TRBV11-2 and TRBJ2-2; the match to TRBD2 covers 13 bases. CDR1 SGHAT and CDR2 FQNNGV come from the germline V gene. J gave up 5 bases and V 0 bases, and 9 bases lay outside the gene matches. The CDR3 runs 19 residues. The CDR3 sequence is CASSLDATSGRTTTGELFF. As DNA, the CDR3 is TGTGCCAGCAGCTTAGACGCGACTAGCGGGAGGACAACAACCGGGGAGCTGTTTTTT.

The chain couples TRBV7-9 to TRBJ1-4; 9 bases line up with TRBD1. The CDR3 length is 15 residues. CDR1 and CDR2 from the germline V gene are SEHNR and FQNEAQ (reference sequence). J gave up 8 bases and V 5 bases, and 9 bases lay outside the gene matches. The CDR3 DNA is TGTGCCAGCAGCCCCGGGACAGGGTCGTTCGAAAAACTGTTTTTT. Translation: CASSPGTGSFEKLFF.

The chain links TRBV7-9 to TRBJ1-1; 10 bases line up with TRBD1. V dropped 0 bases and J dropped 11; count of bases not matched to a gene: 6. Germline V CDR1 and CDR2: SEHNR, FQNEAQ (reference sequence). The CDR3 extends over 14 amino acids. The CDR3, as DNA: TGTGCCAGCAGCTTAGCCTCGACAGGGGGCGATGCTTTCTTT. This translates into CASSLASTGGDAFF. The full variable domain, rest sourced from reference TRBV7-9 and TRBJ1-1, is DTGVSQNPRHKITKRGQNVTFRCDPISEHNRLYWYRQTLGQGPEFLTYFQNEAQLEKSRLLSDRFSAERPKGSFSTLEIQRTEQGDSAMYLCASSLASTGGDAFFGQGTRLTVV.